This TCR beta chain was recorded in a study of T cells in Graves' hyperthyroidism and ophthalmopathy (dated by TCRdb to between 2018 and 2021). Context from the whole study: Peripheral blood samples were taken at the time of initial diagnosis, prior to any treatment. To identify distinguishing TCR V-J signatures, a discovery cohort of some 99 patients was used, comprising fewer than 45 with Graves' ophthalmopathy and roughly 60 with stable Graves' hyperthyroidism. Whether ophthalmopathy could be predicted prospectively was tested in an independent validation cohort made up of roughly 19 hyperthyroidism patients plus 17 patients who later progressed to ophthalmopathy. For training and testing, the roughly 97 patients in the discovery cohort were randomly divided in a 7:3 ratio. Thyroid tissue and blood T-cell repertoires from about 6 Graves' hyperthyroidism patients were also compared in the study. Once sampling was done, hyperthyroidism patients were given methimazole at a starting dose of 30 mg daily, whereas ophthalmopathy patients were given high-dose intravenous methylprednisolone. According to the paper, TCR Vbeta CDR3 sequencing was carried out on some 140 peripheral blood samples, which came from approximately 41 ophthalmopathy, some 73 hyperthyroidism and some 17 progressor patients.

Inclusive of the bounding cysteine and phenylalanine, the CDR3 is 14 residues long. Just CDR3 DNA is preserved here, 42 bases in frame from base 1. Here V drops 4 bases and J drops 1 base, and the junction holds 0 bases not matched to any gene. CDR1 and CDR2 (MRHNA, SNTAGT) derive from the germline V gene. Ophthalmopathy patients had moderately to severely active disease, Clinical Activity Score of at least 3, NOSPECS grade of at least 4, and duration under 3 months. Patients with uncontrolled infections, other autoimmune diseases, pregnancy or lactation were excluded. Diagnoses were established on the basis of clinical symptoms, serum thyroxine and TRAb, thyroid ultrasound, and orbital computed tomography. PBMCs were isolated from more than 9 ml of fresh peripheral blood by Ficoll-Paque density gradient centrifugation. Total RNA was extracted using Trizol reagent, and RNA quality was assessed on an Agilent 2100 Bioanalyzer.

This clonotype has ten or more counts. What antigen it recognizes has not been identified. Base qualities are missing; no much larger clone stands one base away. Study-level results and caveats: Most expanded thyroid clonotypes (frequency above 0.001) were also detected in blood, a finding suggesting that blood repertoires may reflect thyroid immune responses. No statistical method was used to fix the sample size in advance, and group allocation was not hidden from the investigators. During validation, the model predicted progression to ophthalmopathy a median of about 5.9 months ahead of onset, with more than 55% sensitivity and roughly 72% specificity. A model built on a 13 V-J signature distinguished ophthalmopathy from stable hyperthyroidism, reaching approximately 89% sensitivity and around 82% specificity in cross-validation and 80%/75% in testing.

Amplification of TCR beta CDR3 regions was carried out from RNA transcripts. For the first round of RT-PCR on the TCR CDR3, the HTBI primer set was used together with the Qiagen OneStep RT-PCR kit. Libraries were constructed in a second round of multiplex PCR, after which size selection and purification were performed. Sequencing of the libraries was done on an Illumina HiSeq2000 using paired-end 100 bp reads. The study's own analysis went as follows. Raw data were processed with SOAPnuke, discarding reads with adapters, uncalled bases, mean Phred below 15, or no exact constant-primer or identifier match. High-quality paired reads were merged with COPE v1.2.5, and unique nucleotide sequences were defined as clonotypes. Clonotypes were aligned to IMGT TRBV, TRBD and TRBJ reference segments using MiTCR v1.1. The analysis included only V-J combinations with a frequency above 0.0001, which together covered roughly 99% of the repertoires. The TCS score was defined as the ratio of F50 (clonal expansion) to E x V (chaos), calculated using BLOSUM62-based TCRdist between CDR3 peptides within each V-J. Welch's t-statistics and random forest reduced 500 to 650 V-J features to roughly 13, which were used in a naive Bayes classifier (R e1071). TCRdb trimmed the raw reads at Q25, called clones with MiXCR and kept productive beta chains. Entries are consolidated by CDR3 protein sequence, retaining the most common genes and DNA. These V and J calls originate from TCRdb's pipeline instead of the authors' own analysis. For this sample there are a few hundred thousand distinct CDR3 sequences; 15% to 20% appear just once. The ten most abundant clones make up less than 20% of the sample.

This sequence was found in a woman in her thirties or forties with Graves' ophthalmopathy. In this chain, TRBV6-4 is recombined with TRBJ2-3; TRBD1 fits 9 bases in the junction. The sequenced material came from blood. The CDR3 has the sequence CASSGTGGTDTQYF. The DNA is TGTGCCAGCAGTGGGACAGGGGGCACAGATACGCAGTATTTT.